This note documents a single T cell receptor (beta chain) sequence. Its specificity is unknown. The record originates from a study of post-analysis software for immune sequencing data. Study information: Secondary progressive, relapsing-remitting and progressive-relapsing multiple sclerosis were among the included disease courses.

Study-wide findings and caveats: Compared with controls, patients showed significantly lower normalized Chao1 diversity. Five or six TRBV segments, TRBV5-6, TRBV5-1 and TRBV20-1 among them, were found more frequent in patients than controls.

Each TCR beta cDNA library carried unique molecular identifiers. T cells numbering about 0.85 to 11 million gave rise to some 500,000 cDNA molecules. One entry per CDR3 protein, called by TCRdb with MiXCR from the PCR reads. This sample has 600,000 to 700,000 distinct CDR3 sequences; 59% occur once, and the top ten carry roughly 10%. This CDR3 region has 17 residues. Germline CDR1 LGHNA, CDR2 YNFKEQ. Losses at the gene ends were 5 bases for V and 1 base for J; bases not matched to a gene: 9. The chain employs TRBV4-2 and TRBJ2-7; 12 bases match TRBD2. This TCR came from a girl aged 2 to 9 with multiple sclerosis. Sample: blood. CDR3 region: CASSGTSGRSGSYEQYF. Written as DNA, the CDR3 is TGTGCCAGCAGCGGGACTAGCGGGCGGAGCGGGTCCTACGAGCAGTACTTC.